This T cell receptor (beta chain) is drawn from a study of spatial heterogeneity in lung cancer. Background on the study: The follow-up PBMC samples were sequenced whenever they were available. The median time to follow-up was approximately 26 months after resection. Detected beta-chain sequences consistently exceeded alpha-chain sequences. A unique TCR and UMI combination showed up more than ten times in raw reads, on average.

This clonotype occurred many times. As yet, its antigen is unknown. The germline V and J ends were trimmed by 2 bases and 2 bases, with 14 bases remaining between them. The CDR3 consists of 16 residues. Germline V gene data show CDR1 as SGHKS and CDR2 as YYEKEE (reference sequence). TCRdb passed the 5' RACE reads through MiXCR, listing each CDR3 protein once. This table holds some 120,000 distinct CDR3 sequences, 12% found once. Findings of the study overall: Resection saw ubiquitous expanded tumor TCRs appear in blood more than follow-up did.

Described time point: blood at routine non-recurrence follow-up after resection. Sequencing was performed on whole RNA extracted from tumor and nontumor lung tissue, or from frozen PBMC, and the material was left unsorted. The sequence came from a male donor with early-stage non-small cell lung cancer. V and J are TRBV5-5 and TRBJ1-5; D is possibly TRBD1 (6 bases). The sample was PBMCs, taken at follow-up. CDR3 DNA: TGTGCCAGCAGCTTAGCCAGGGGAATGGGCAATCAGCCCCAGCATTTT. The encoded protein is CASSLARGMGNQPQHF.